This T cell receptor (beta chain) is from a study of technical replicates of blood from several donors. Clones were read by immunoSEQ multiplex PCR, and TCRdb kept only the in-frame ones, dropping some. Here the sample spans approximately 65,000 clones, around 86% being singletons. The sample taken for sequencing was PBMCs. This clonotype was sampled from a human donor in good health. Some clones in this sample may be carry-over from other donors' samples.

The CDR3 DNA is TGTGCCAGCAGCCCCCAGGACAGGGTAGGAGGCGGGGAGCTGTTTTTT. Protein sequence: CASSPQDRVGGGELFF. The V gene is TRBV7-8, the J gene TRBJ2-2; 8 positions match TRBD1. Germline V CDR1 and CDR2: SGHVS, FQNEAQ. The CDR3 extends over 16 amino acids. Unmatched junction bases numbered 12, after V lost 5 bases and J lost 7 bases.